Sequencing of this TCR beta chain was carried out in a study of CD8+ T cells in alopecia areata listed by TCRdb under 2018. About the full investigation: Treated patients were enrolled in an open-label pilot trial of oral tofacitinib at 5 to 10 mg twice daily for moderate-to-severe alopecia areata. Scalp tissue and sorted CD4+ and CD8+ peripheral blood T cells from patchy and totalis/universalis alopecia areata patients and from healthy controls were covered by human TCRbeta sequencing. RNA was obtained with the PAXgene miRNA kit for fixed scalp, the miRNeasy kit for PBMCs, and the RNeasy kit for mouse skin. In treated patients, disease severity was measured using the SALT score, which gives the percentage of scalp surface area affected. Patients on tofacitinib were biopsied at baseline and after 4 and 24 weeks of treatment, and several of the patients also had a later scalp biopsy. Patients received tofacitinib for 6 to 18 months and were then followed off drug for 6 months to check for delayed response and recurrence. Scalp clonality was compared across normal scalp (n=4), patchy alopecia areata scalp (n=8), and alopecia totalis/universalis scalp (n=8). immunoSEQ multiplex PCR using 35 Vbeta forward primers and 13 Jbeta reverse primers was used to amplify TCRbeta CDR3 regions. High-throughput TCRbeta sequencing was used to examine T cell clonal expansion in alopecia areata in both the C3H/HeJ mouse model and human patients. General conclusions and limits of the study: TCR sequences shared between patients were less clear than in mice, possibly partly because of HLA diversity in the patient population. Scalp TCR repertoire analysis is complicated because resident alphabeta T cells in normal human skin are also sequenced, whereas mouse skin is dominated by gammadelta T cells. Compared with normal scalp, lesional scalp had higher clonality and more expanded CD8+ clones, particularly in alopecia totalis/universalis, a pattern that suggests antigenic drive. During tofacitinib treatment, many expanded lesional clones remained in scalp and blood, and this persistence may partly explain relapse after treatment is stopped. Scalp clonality and the number of expanded CD8+ clones among the top 100 scalp clones were significantly decreased by tofacitinib. Because the treated cohort was small and included a single nonresponder, larger studies are needed to assess links between baseline CD8+ expansion and response.

According to the germline V gene, CDR1 reads SGHRS and CDR2 reads YFSETQ. V is pruned by 2 bases and J by 1 base, leaving 6 bases of the junction without a gene match. The CDR3 runs 16 amino acids, cysteine and phenylalanine included. Of the read, only the CDR3 DNA is kept; its 48 bases are in frame from base 1. This specimen's treatment or condition label, per the study, means: oral pan-JAK inhibitor, 5-10 mg twice daily. Lesional scalp punch biopsies and peripheral blood were collected from alopecia areata patients. After PBMCs were isolated by density centrifugation and stained for CD3, CD4 and CD8, a FACSAria was used to sort CD4+ and CD8+ T cells. Receptors were amplified or captured by the immunoSEQ multiplex PCR assay. For TCR sequencing, RNA was extracted from every sample and reverse transcribed into cDNA to serve as template. First-strand cDNA was synthesized using SuperScript III with a 2:1 mix of oligo-dT and random hexamers. A synthetic immune receptor repertoire was used to gauge amplification bias, and whatever bias remained was removed computationally. Concerning the study's data processing: Raw reads were preprocessed to remove errors, and CDR3 was defined by IMGT conventions from the conserved cysteine to phenylalanine. To get clonality, Shannon entropy was normalized by log2 of the number of productive unique TCRs and the result was subtracted from 1. Whether scalp clones were CD4 or CD8 was inferred by matching scalp TCRbeta sequences against CD4 and CD8 repertoires sorted from blood. In its TCRdb copy, this immuneACCESS table keeps in-frame sequences only and misses some clones. Where compared with another copy, unresolved V genes explain less than half of these, and the others have no known cause. The V and J calls and clone size come from that table; D and trimming were worked out from the DNA. This sample lists around 97,000 clones; around 86% were detected once. The top ten clonotypes cover 11% of the sample.

For this clone: The antigen it binds to is not known. No base-level quality is on record; no much larger clone is a single base apart.

The sequences come from CD8+ T cells sorted from blood, collected around week 34, from a patient treated with tofacitinib. Recombination connected TRBV5-1 to TRBJ2-1, and 7 bases in between align with TRBD1. The sequence was obtained from a human donor with alopecia areata. The DNA sequence reads TGCGCCAGCAGCTTAACCGGGACAGAGTCCTACAATGAGCAGTTCTTC. It translates to CASSLTGTESYNEQFF. With the portions outside the CDR3 filled from the reference TRBV5-1 and TRBJ2-1 genes, the complete variable region becomes KAGVTQTPRYLIKTRGQQVTLSCSPISGHRSVSWYQQTPGQGLQFLFEYFSETQRNKGNFPGRFSGRQFSNSRSEMNVSTLELGDSALYLCASSLTGTESYNEQFFGPGTRLTVL.